The T cell receptor beta chain described here comes from a study of T cells in Graves' hyperthyroidism and ophthalmopathy. The germline CDR1 and CDR2 sequences are LGHDT and YNNKEL (reference sequence). Trimming left V 1 base short and J 6 bases short, with 10 bases between. The CDR3 extends over 14 amino acids. Amplification of TCR beta CDR3 regions used RNA as the template. RT-PCR in the first round (using the HTBI primer set) targeted the TCR CDR3. Using its own MiXCR run on the multiplex PCR reads, TCRdb lists one record per CDR3 protein. The profile covers approximately 640,000 distinct CDR3 sequences, with 15% to 20% appearing a single time and less than 20% taken by the ten largest.

This clonotype originated in a man between 45 and 60 years old with Graves' hyperthyroidism. The sample taken for sequencing was blood. V gene TRBV3-1 combines with J gene TRBJ1-5; D remains unclear. In DNA, the CDR3 is TGTGCCAGCAGCCAAGGGTCGGGTGGTCAGCCCCAGCATTTT. Its protein is CASSQGSGGQPQHF.